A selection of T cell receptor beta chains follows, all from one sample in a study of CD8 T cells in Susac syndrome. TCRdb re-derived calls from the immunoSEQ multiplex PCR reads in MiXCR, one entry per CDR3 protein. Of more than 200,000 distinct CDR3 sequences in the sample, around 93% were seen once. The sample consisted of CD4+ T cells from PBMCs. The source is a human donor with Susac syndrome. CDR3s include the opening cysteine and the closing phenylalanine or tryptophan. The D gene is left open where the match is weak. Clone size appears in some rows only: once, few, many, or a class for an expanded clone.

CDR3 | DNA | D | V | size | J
CASSPPPVNTEAFF | TGTGCCAGCAGCCCCCCGCCCGTGAACACTGAAGCTTTCTTT | - | TRBV5-6 | - | TRBJ1-1
CASSYTGSGNTIYF | TGCGCCAGCAGCTATACGGGCTCTGGAAACACCATATATTTT | - | TRBV5-1 | - | TRBJ1-3
CASSLPRAVGYTF | TGTGCCAGCAGCCTACCACGGGCCGTTGGGTACACCTTC | - | TRBV28 | - | TRBJ1-2
CASSIQRGQETQYF | TGTGCCAGTAGTATACAGCGGGGCCAAGAGACCCAGTACTTC | TRBD2 | TRBV19 | - | TRBJ2-5
CANSVGRETQYF | TGTGCCAACAGCGTCGGACGGGAGACCCAGTACTTC | - | TRBV9 | - | TRBJ2-5
CSVDKTSTDTQYF | TGCAGCGTCGACAAGACAAGCACAGATACGCAGTATTTT | - | TRBV29-1 | - | TRBJ2-3
CASSQDGGGESNQPQHF | TGCGCCAGCAGCCAAGACGGGGGTGGGGAAAGCAATCAGCCCCAGCATTTT | - | TRBV4-1 | - | TRBJ1-5
CASSLDPRISPSETQYF | TGTGCCAGCAGCTTAGACCCCCGGATTAGTCCGTCCGAGACCCAGTACTTC | - | TRBV11-2 | - | TRBJ2-5
CASSSLILDTQYF | TGTGCCAGCAGCTCCCTTATACTTGATACGCAGTATTTT | - | TRBV5-4 | few | TRBJ2-3
CASSLQGGGNIQYF | TGTGCCAGCAGTTTACAGGGAGGGGGAAACATTCAGTACTTC | - | TRBV12-3/TRBV12-4 | - | TRBJ2-4
CSARDRRNQPQHF | TGCAGTGCTCGGGACAGGCGCAATCAGCCCCAGCATTTT | TRBD1 | TRBV20-1 | - | TRBJ1-5
CSPRDRGTNTEAFF | TGCAGTCCCCGGGACAGGGGGACGAACACTGAAGCTTTCTTT | TRBD1 | TRBV20-1 | - | TRBJ1-1
CASSWIGGDSSYNEQFF | TGTGCCAGCAGTTGGATCGGTGGGGATAGCTCCTACAATGAGCAGTTCTTC | - | TRBV6-2/TRBV6-3 | - | TRBJ2-1
CASSVGQGWKLETQYF | TGTGCCAGCAGCGTAGGACAGGGATGGAAGCTCGAGACCCAGTACTTC | TRBD1 | TRBV9 | - | TRBJ2-5
CASSLGGTESEKLFF | TGTGCCAGCAGCCTGGGGGGGACAGAGAGCGAAAAACTGTTTTTT | TRBD1 | TRBV5-4 | - | TRBJ1-4
CASRPPGLLTYNEQFF | TGTGCCAGCAGACCCCCGGGGCTCCTCACCTACAATGAGCAGTTCTTC | - | TRBV7-9 | once | TRBJ2-1
CASSTRQEKLFF | TGTGCCAGTAGTACGAGACAGGAAAAACTGTTTTTT | - | TRBV19 | - | TRBJ1-4
CASSQTASTDTQYF | TGTGCCAGCTCACAGACAGCTAGCACAGATACGCAGTATTTT | - | TRBV18 | - | TRBJ2-3
CASTLAPIQETQYF | TGTGCCAGCACCCTAGCGCCTATACAAGAGACCCAGTACTTC | - | TRBV7-9 | - | TRBJ2-5
CASSIGRAFQETQYF | TGTGCCAGTAGTATAGGACGCGCCTTCCAAGAGACCCAGTACTTC | - | TRBV19 | - | TRBJ2-5
CASSVGGGQRTDTQYF | TGTGCCAGCAGCGTAGGAGGGGGACAGCGCACAGATACGCAGTATTTT | TRBD1 | TRBV9 | once | TRBJ2-3
CSDATGSDEQFF | TGCAGCGACGCCACAGGGTCTGACGAGCAGTTCTTC | - | TRBV29-1 | - | TRBJ2-1
CSARVPGLMETQYF | TGCAGTGCTAGAGTGCCGGGGTTAATGGAGACCCAGTACTTC | - | TRBV20-1 | - | TRBJ2-5
CASSPIGTGGNSPLHF | TGTGCCAGCAGCCCGATTGGGACAGGGGGTAATTCACCCCTCCACTTT | TRBD1 | TRBV4-2 | - | TRBJ1-6
CASIEFKLSSYNEQFF | TGCGCCAGCATCGAGTTCAAACTAAGCTCCTACAATGAGCAGTTCTTC | - | TRBV10-1 | - | TRBJ2-1
CASSYFRPGQGGDTQYF | TGTGCCAGCAGTTACTTCCGACCGGGACAGGGGGGAGATACGCAGTATTTT | TRBD1 | TRBV6-5 | - | TRBJ2-3
CASSEDRRNTEAFF | TGTGCCAGCAGCGAGGACAGGCGAAACACTGAAGCTTTCTTT | TRBD1 | TRBV9 | - | TRBJ1-1
CASSPLGASSPLHF | TGTGCCAGCAGCCCCCTGGGGGCAAGTTCACCCCTCCACTTT | - | TRBV7-8 | - | TRBJ1-6
CSARSPQGAQETQYF | TGCAGTGCTAGGTCCCCTCAAGGGGCCCAAGAGACCCAGTACTTC | - | TRBV20-1 | - | TRBJ2-5
CSVVGVLENTEAFF | TGCAGCGTTGTGGGCGTTTTGGAGAACACTGAAGCTTTCTTT | - | TRBV29-1 | - | TRBJ1-1